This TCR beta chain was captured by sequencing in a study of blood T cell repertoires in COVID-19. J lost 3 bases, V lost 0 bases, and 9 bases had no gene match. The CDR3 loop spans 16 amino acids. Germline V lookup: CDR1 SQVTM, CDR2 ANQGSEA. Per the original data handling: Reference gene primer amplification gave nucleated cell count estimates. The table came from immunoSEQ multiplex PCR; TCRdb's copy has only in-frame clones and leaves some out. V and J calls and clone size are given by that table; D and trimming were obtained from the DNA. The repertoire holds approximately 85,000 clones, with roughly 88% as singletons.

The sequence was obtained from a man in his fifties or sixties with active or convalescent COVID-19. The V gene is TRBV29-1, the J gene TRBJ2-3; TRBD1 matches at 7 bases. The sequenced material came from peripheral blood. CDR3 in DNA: TGCAGCGTTGAAGATCCGCCCAAGACAGGGACAGATACGCAGTATTTT. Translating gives CSVEDPPKTGTDTQYF.